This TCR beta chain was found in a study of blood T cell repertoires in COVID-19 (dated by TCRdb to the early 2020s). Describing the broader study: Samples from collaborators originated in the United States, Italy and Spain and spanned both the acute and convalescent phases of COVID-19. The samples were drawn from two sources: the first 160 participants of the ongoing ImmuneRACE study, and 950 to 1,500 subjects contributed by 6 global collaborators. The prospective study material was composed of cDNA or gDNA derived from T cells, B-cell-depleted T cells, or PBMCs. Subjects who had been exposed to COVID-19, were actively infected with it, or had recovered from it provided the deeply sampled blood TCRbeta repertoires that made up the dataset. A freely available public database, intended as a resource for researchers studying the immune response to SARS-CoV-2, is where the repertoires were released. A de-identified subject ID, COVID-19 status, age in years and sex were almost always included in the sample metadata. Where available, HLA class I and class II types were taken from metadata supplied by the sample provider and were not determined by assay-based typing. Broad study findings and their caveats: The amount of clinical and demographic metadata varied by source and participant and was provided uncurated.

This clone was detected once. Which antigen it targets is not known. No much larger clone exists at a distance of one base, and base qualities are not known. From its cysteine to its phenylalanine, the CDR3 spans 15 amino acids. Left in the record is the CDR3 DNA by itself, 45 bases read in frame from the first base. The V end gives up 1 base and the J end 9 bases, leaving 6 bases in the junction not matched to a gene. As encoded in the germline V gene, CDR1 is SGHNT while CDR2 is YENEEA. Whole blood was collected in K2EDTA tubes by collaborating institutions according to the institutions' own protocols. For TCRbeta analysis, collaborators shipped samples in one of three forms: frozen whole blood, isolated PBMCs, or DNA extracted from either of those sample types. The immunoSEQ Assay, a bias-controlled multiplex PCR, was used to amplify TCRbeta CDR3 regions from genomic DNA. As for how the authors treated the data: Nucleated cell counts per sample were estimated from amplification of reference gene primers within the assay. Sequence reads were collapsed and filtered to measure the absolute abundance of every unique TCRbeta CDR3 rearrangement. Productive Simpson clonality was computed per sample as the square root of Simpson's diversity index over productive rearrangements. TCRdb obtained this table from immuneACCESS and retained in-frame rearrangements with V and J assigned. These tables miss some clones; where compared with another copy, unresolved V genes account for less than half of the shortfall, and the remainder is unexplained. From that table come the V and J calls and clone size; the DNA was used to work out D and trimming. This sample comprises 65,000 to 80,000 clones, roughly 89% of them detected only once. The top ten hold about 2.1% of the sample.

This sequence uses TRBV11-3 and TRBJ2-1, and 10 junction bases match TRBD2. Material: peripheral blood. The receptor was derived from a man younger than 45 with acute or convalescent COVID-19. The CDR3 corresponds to CASSLALAGAGEQFF. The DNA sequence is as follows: TGTGCCAGCAGCTTAGCGCTAGCGGGAGCGGGTGAGCAGTTCTTC.